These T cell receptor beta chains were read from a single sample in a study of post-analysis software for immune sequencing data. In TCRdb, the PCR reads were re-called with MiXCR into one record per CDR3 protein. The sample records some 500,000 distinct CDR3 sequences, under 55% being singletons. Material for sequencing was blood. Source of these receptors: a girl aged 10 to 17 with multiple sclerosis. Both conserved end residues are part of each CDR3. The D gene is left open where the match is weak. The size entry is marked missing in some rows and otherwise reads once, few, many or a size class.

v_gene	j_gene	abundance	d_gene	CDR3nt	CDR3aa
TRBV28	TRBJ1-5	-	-	TGTGCCAGCACGAAGGGCCGAAGTCTTAGGGTGGGGAATCAGCCCCAGCATTTT	CASTKGRSLRVGNQPQHF
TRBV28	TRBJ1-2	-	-	TGTGCCAGCACCGGGAGGCTGGGGCGAAAAGACTATGGCTACACCTTC	CASTGRLGRKDYGYTF
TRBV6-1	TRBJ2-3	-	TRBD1	TGTGCCAGCAGCCCACCCCCGAGGACAGGAGCTAGCACAGATACGCAGTATTTT	CASSPPPRTGASTDTQYF
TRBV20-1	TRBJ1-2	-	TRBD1	TGCAGTGCTAGGGCGGACAGGCCACCCTATGGCTACACCTTC	CSARADRPPYGYTF
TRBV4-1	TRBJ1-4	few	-	TGCGCCAGCAGCCAAGACCCCCCGGGGATTAATGAAAAACTGTTTTTT	CASSQDPPGINEKLFF
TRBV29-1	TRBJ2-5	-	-	TGCAGCGCGGGAAGCGGCAGGGGAGGGGAGACCCAGTACTTC	CSAGSGRGGETQYF
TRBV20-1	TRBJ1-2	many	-	TGCAGTTTTCACAGGGAGATAGACTATGGCTACACCTTC	CSFHREIDYGYTF
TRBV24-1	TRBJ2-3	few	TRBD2	TGTGCCACCAGGGGCCTCGGACTAGCGGGAGAGACAGATACGCAGTATTTT	CATRGLGLAGETDTQYF
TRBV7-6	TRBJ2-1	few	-	TGTGCCAGCAGCTTAGAAGCAGGGAGCTCCTACAATGAGCAGTTCTTC	CASSLEAGSSYNEQFF
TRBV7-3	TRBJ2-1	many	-	TGTGCCAGCAGTTTGGGTGGGTCCTACAATGAGCAGTTCTTC	CASSLGGSYNEQFF